In this sample, the clone carrying this T cell receptor beta chain turned up once. Its antigen is still unknown. Germline V gives CDR1 LNHDA, CDR2 SQIVND (reference sequence). The CDR3 is made up of 15 amino acids. The V segment lost 1 base and the J segment 5 bases; nucleotides outside the gene matches: 5. Through a sample-barcoded 5' primer and a J-beta primer mix, a second PCR was run for about 6 to 11 cycles. From the 5' RACE reads, TCRdb called clonotypes with MiXCR, one entry per CDR3 protein. The sample yields 1.5 million to 2 million distinct CDR3 sequences, roughly 52% seen once. The sample originates from a study of blood T cells in healthy people across ages. Study outcomes and limitations: Possibly, changes in expanded clonotypes were confounded because donor CMV status was unknown. Across samples, TCR beta diversity tracked strongly with naive T cell percentage.

Material for sequencing was blood. The sequence derives from a middle-aged woman in good health. The chain recombines TRBV19 with TRBJ2-1; 7 bases match TRBD1. The CDR3 reads CASSIAGTVNNEQFF. Here the CDR3 DNA reads TGTGCCAGTAGTATAGCCGGGACAGTGAACAATGAGCAGTTCTTC.